Listed below are T cell receptor beta chains from one sample, sequenced in a study of T cell repertoires in cytomegalovirus infection. TCRdb re-derived calls from the reads in MiXCR, one entry per CDR3 protein. Here the sample spans approximately 150,000 distinct CDR3 sequences, roughly 6% being singletons. What was sequenced was PBMCs. These receptors all come from a human donor in good health (CMV status not recorded). Some clones in this sample may be carry-over from other donors' samples. CDR3s include the opening cysteine and the closing phenylalanine or tryptophan. The order of the fields is D gene, clone size, V gene, J gene, CDR3 DNA, CDR3 protein. A D gene is named only where the DNA matches it firmly. A clone size is listed for some rows: how often the clone was seen (once, few, many), or a class if it is expanded.

d_gene: TRBD1; abundance: many; v_gene: TRBV19; j_gene: TRBJ2-5; CDR3nt: TGTGCCAGTAGTCCGACGACAGGGCAAGAGACCCAGTACTTC; CDR3aa: CASSPTTGQETQYF
d_gene: -; abundance: few; v_gene: TRBV19; j_gene: TRBJ2-7; CDR3nt: TGTGCCAGTAGGACCCTGGGACACCGGGCCTCCTACGAGCAGTACTTC; CDR3aa: CASRTLGHRASYEQYF
d_gene: -; abundance: many; v_gene: TRBV6-2/TRBV6-3; j_gene: TRBJ1-5; CDR3nt: TGTGCCAGCACTAAGACGACAGGCGGGGGACAGCCCCAGCATTTT; CDR3aa: CASTKTTGGGQPQHF
d_gene: -; abundance: many; v_gene: TRBV11-2; j_gene: TRBJ1-1; CDR3nt: TGTGCCAGCAGCTTAGCCGCTACAGGGTTATTGAACACTGAAGCTTTCTTT; CDR3aa: CASSLAATGLLNTEAFF
d_gene: -; abundance: many; v_gene: TRBV6-6; j_gene: TRBJ2-2; CDR3nt: TGTGCCAGCAGTCGATCAGCTGCCGGGGAGCTGTTTTTT; CDR3aa: CASSRSAAGELFF
d_gene: -; abundance: -; v_gene: TRBV2; j_gene: TRBJ1-1; CDR3nt: TGTGCCAGCTTGCTATCGGGGAATACTGAAGCTTTCTTT; CDR3aa: CASLLSGNTEAFF
d_gene: -; abundance: few; v_gene: TRBV7-3; j_gene: TRBJ1-3; CDR3nt: TGTGCCAGCAGCTCCCAGGATGGGAGCACCATATATTTT; CDR3aa: CASSSQDGSTIYF
d_gene: -; abundance: few; v_gene: TRBV5-1; j_gene: TRBJ2-3; CDR3nt: TGCGCCAGCAGCCCTAGGACGGGCCCAGATACGCAGTATTTT; CDR3aa: CASSPRTGPDTQYF
d_gene: -; abundance: many; v_gene: TRBV7-2; j_gene: TRBJ2-5; CDR3nt: TGTGCCAGCAGCTCCTTTGTTAGGCGGGGCCAAGAGACCCAGTACTTC; CDR3aa: CASSSFVRRGQETQYF
d_gene: TRBD1; abundance: many; v_gene: TRBV7-2; j_gene: TRBJ1-5; CDR3nt: TGTGCCAGCAGCCCTCGCCTGGACAGGGGGGTTCAGCCCCAGCATTTT; CDR3aa: CASSPRLDRGVQPQHF
d_gene: -; abundance: many; v_gene: TRBV4-2; j_gene: TRBJ2-1; CDR3nt: TGTGCCAGCAGCCAAGATCAAGGGCCGCACAATGAGCAGTTCTTC; CDR3aa: CASSQDQGPHNEQFF
d_gene: -; abundance: many; v_gene: TRBV13; j_gene: TRBJ2-7; CDR3nt: TGTGCCAGCAGTCTCAGGACACCAAACTACGAGCAGTACTTC; CDR3aa: CASSLRTPNYEQYF
d_gene: -; abundance: many; v_gene: TRBV5-6; j_gene: TRBJ2-4; CDR3nt: TGTGCCAGCAGCTTGGAGGGCGAAAACATTCAGTACTTC; CDR3aa: CASSLEGENIQYF
d_gene: TRBD1; abundance: few; v_gene: TRBV30; j_gene: TRBJ2-7; CDR3nt: TGTGCCTGGCGGACAGGGGGGTCCTACGAGCAGTACTTC; CDR3aa: CAWRTGGSYEQYF
d_gene: -; abundance: few; v_gene: TRBV6-5; j_gene: TRBJ2-2; CDR3nt: TGTGCCAGCAGCCGCCCGTGGGGGGCGAACACCGGGGAGCTGTTTTTT; CDR3aa: CASSRPWGANTGELFF
d_gene: -; abundance: many; v_gene: TRBV27; j_gene: TRBJ2-5; CDR3nt: TGTGCCAGCAGCGGCGGGACTCTTCAAGAGACCCAGTACTTC; CDR3aa: CASSGGTLQETQYF
d_gene: -; abundance: -; v_gene: TRBV19; j_gene: TRBJ1-1; CDR3nt: TGTGCCAGTAGTCAATTCACTGAAGCTTTCTTT; CDR3aa: CASSQFTEAFF
d_gene: TRBD1; abundance: many; v_gene: TRBV20-1; j_gene: TRBJ1-2; CDR3nt: TGCAGTGCTTCACAGGGGGCTAACTATGGCTACACCTTC; CDR3aa: CSASQGANYGYTF
d_gene: TRBD2; abundance: many; v_gene: TRBV20-1; j_gene: TRBJ2-5; CDR3nt: TGCAGTGCTGACCCCCTGACTAGCGGGTACGGGGAGACCCAGTACTTC; CDR3aa: CSADPLTSGYGETQYF
d_gene: -; abundance: many; v_gene: TRBV4-1; j_gene: TRBJ2-5; CDR3nt: TGCGCCAGCAAAGAGTTCGGGGGCCCCCAAGAGACCCAGTACTTC; CDR3aa: CASKEFGGPQETQYF
d_gene: -; abundance: -; v_gene: TRBV5-1; j_gene: TRBJ1-1; CDR3nt: TGCGCCAGCAGCGAAAGTACTGCAGGTGAAGCTTTCTTT; CDR3aa: CASSESTAGEAFF
d_gene: TRBD1; abundance: few; v_gene: TRBV10-3; j_gene: TRBJ1-3; CDR3nt: TGTGCCATCAGGCCGAGGGGGCTACAGGAGAGCTCTGGAAACACCATATATTTT; CDR3aa: CAIRPRGLQESSGNTIYF
d_gene: -; abundance: few; v_gene: TRBV6-2/TRBV6-3; j_gene: TRBJ1-6; CDR3nt: TGTGCCAGCAGTTACGCGGCCTACCCACCCCTCCACTTT; CDR3aa: CASSYAAYPPLHF
d_gene: -; abundance: few; v_gene: TRBV12-3/TRBV12-4; j_gene: TRBJ1-5; CDR3nt: TGTGCCAGCAGTTTCAAACAAAGGGAGCAGCCCCAGCATTTT; CDR3aa: CASSFKQREQPQHF
d_gene: -; abundance: -; v_gene: TRBV11-1; j_gene: TRBJ1-1; CDR3nt: TGTGCCAGCAGCCTTATTGATAAGACTGAAGCTTTCTTT; CDR3aa: CASSLIDKTEAFF
d_gene: -; abundance: many; v_gene: TRBV20-1; j_gene: TRBJ2-7; CDR3nt: TGCAGTGCTAGACCTTCAGGGGTCCTAGAGCAGTACTTC; CDR3aa: CSARPSGVLEQYF
d_gene: TRBD1; abundance: many; v_gene: TRBV7-9; j_gene: TRBJ1-2; CDR3nt: TGTGCCAGCAGCTTGGCCGGGACAGGGCCACCCGGGTATGGCTACACCTTC; CDR3aa: CASSLAGTGPPGYGYTF
d_gene: -; abundance: many; v_gene: TRBV6-6; j_gene: TRBJ2-7; CDR3nt: TGTGCCAGCAGAGGAGGACAGACCTTCTACGAGCAGTACTTC; CDR3aa: CASRGGQTFYEQYF
d_gene: -; abundance: -; v_gene: TRBV7-2; j_gene: TRBJ2-4; CDR3nt: TGTGCCAGCAGCTTAGGAGGGGCCAAAAACATTCAGTACTTC; CDR3aa: CASSLGGAKNIQYF
d_gene: -; abundance: -; v_gene: TRBV25-1; j_gene: TRBJ2-7; CDR3nt: TGTGCCAGCAGTGAACAGGGAGCCGCCTACGAGCAGTACTTC; CDR3aa: CASSEQGAAYEQYF
d_gene: -; abundance: -; v_gene: TRBV29-1; j_gene: TRBJ2-7; CDR3nt: TGCAGCGTTCGCATGAGGGGGCGGGGTGGCGAGCAGTACTTC; CDR3aa: CSVRMRGRGGEQYF
d_gene: TRBD1; abundance: many; v_gene: TRBV7-9; j_gene: TRBJ1-1; CDR3nt: TGTGCCAGCAGGCAGCCCGGGACAGGGGCTCTCTACACTGAAGCTTTCTTT; CDR3aa: CASRQPGTGALYTEAFF
d_gene: -; abundance: -; v_gene: TRBV3-1; j_gene: TRBJ1-2; CDR3nt: TGTGCCAGCAGCCAGCCACGGGGCTATGGCTACACCTTC; CDR3aa: CASSQPRGYGYTF
d_gene: -; abundance: few; v_gene: TRBV7-9; j_gene: TRBJ1-2; CDR3nt: TGTGCCAGCAGCTTAGAAAATGGCTATGGCTACACCTTC; CDR3aa: CASSLENGYGYTF
d_gene: TRBD2; abundance: -; v_gene: TRBV7-2; j_gene: TRBJ2-5; CDR3nt: TGTGCCAGCAGCATCAACGGGGGGGCGGCAGAGACCCAGTACTTC; CDR3aa: CASSINGGAAETQYF